A single sample is the source of the 10 T cell receptor beta chains below, sequenced in a study of blood T cell repertoires in COVID-19. The repertoire was sequenced with immunoSEQ multiplex PCR; TCRdb's copy has only in-frame clones and lacks some. The sample holds 150,000 to 200,000 clones, 89% seen once. The specimen was PBMCs or T cells enriched from blood (not recorded which). The receptors stem from a woman between 18 and 29 years old who had recovered from COVID-19.

The genes are TRBV28 and TRBJ2-1, with 9 bases aligning to TRBD1. The CDR3 sequence is 14 residues long. Germline V gene lookup returns CDR1 MDHEN and CDR2 SYDVKM. The J segment lost 7 bases and the V segment lost 4 bases, leaving 5 bases of the junction unmatched. CDR3 bases: TGTGCCAGCAGTTCCCCGGACAGGGGAAATGAGCAGTTCTTC. Translation gives CASSSPDRGNEQFF.

The chain is built from TRBV30 and TRBJ1-4; maybe TRBD1 (6 bases). The CDR3 covers 17 residues. Germline values: CDR1 GTSNPN, CDR2 SVGIG (reference sequence). Trimming took off 2 bases at V and 8 bases at J, with 24 bases between the two ends. CDR3 DNA sequence: TGTGCCTGGAGTCTTAGACAGGCGGGGGACGCTGGGGAAAAACTGTTTTTT. Protein: CAWSLRQAGDAGEKLFF.

This clone was observed once. The chain recombines TRBV7-2 with TRBJ2-7; 7 bases map to TRBD2. The CDR3 totals 12 residues. Germline V gene data show CDR1 as SGHTA and CDR2 as FQGNSA. This CDR3 is CSRVAGLREQYF. The CDR3 nucleotides are TGTTCCCGGGTAGCGGGTTTACGGGAGCAGTACTTC.

Here the CDR3 DNA reads TGTGCCAGCAGCCACTCTAGCGGGAGGGCCACCGGGGAGCTGTTTTTT. Translated: CASSHSSGRATGELFF. The V call is TRBV4-2, the J call TRBJ2-2; 12 bases are a match to TRBD2. CDR3 length equals 16 residues. V shed 3 bases and J 4 bases; nucleotides not matched to a gene: 3. The germline V gene has CDR1 LGHNA and CDR2 YNFKEQ.

This chain joins TRBV19 and TRBJ1-5, with D possibly matching TRBD1 (6 bases). CDR1 and CDR2 from the germline V gene are LNHDA and SQIVND (reference sequence). CDR3 size: 16 residues. Trimming left V 5 bases short and J 0 bases short, with 14 bases between. The CDR3 sequence: CASSQGRGNSNQPQHF. The CDR3 coding sequence is TGTGCCAGTAGTCAGGGGAGGGGGAATAGCAATCAGCCCCAGCATTTT.

The chain has TRBV5-1 and TRBJ1-2, with D perhaps TRBD1 (5 bases). The germline gives CDR1 SGHRS, CDR2 YFSETQ. V was cut by 0 bases and J by 1 base, with 13 bases left in between. There are 16 residues in the CDR3. The CDR3 nucleotides are TGCGCCAGCAGCTTGGCCTCTGGGGCCGTTAACTATGGCTACACCTTC. This encodes CASSLASGAVNYGYTF. Full variable domain (remainder filled in from reference TRBV5-1 and TRBJ1-2): KAGVTQTPRYLIKTRGQQVTLSCSPISGHRSVSWYQQTPGQGLQFLFEYFSETQRNKGNFPGRFSGRQFSNSRSEMNVSTLELGDSALYLCASSLASGAVNYGYTFGSGTRLTVV.

The rearrangement uses TRBV4-1 and TRBJ2-7; no definite D call. CDR1 and CDR2 from the germline V gene are MGHRA and YSYEKL. The CDR3 is 13 residues long. V lost 4 bases and J lost 6, with 13 bases in between. In nucleotides, the CDR3 is TGCGCCAGCAGCCCAGACCCCAGTGGCGAGCAGTACTTC. Amino acids: CASSPDPSGEQYF.

V gene TRBV30 combines with J gene TRBJ2-1; D perhaps matches TRBD1 (6 bases). The CDR3 length is 14 residues. The V end lost 5 bases, the J end lost 2 bases, and 13 bases lay between the germline ends. Germline CDR1 and CDR2: GTSNPN and SVGIG (reference sequence). The CDR3 DNA sequence: TGTGCCTGGGAGGGGAGACAGGCCTACAATGAGCAGTTCTTC. This gives the protein CAWEGRQAYNEQFF.

The chain has TRBV7-8 and TRBJ1-4, with TRBD1 matching over 7 bases. J was trimmed by 8 bases and V by 5 bases; bases with no gene match: 8. This CDR3 comprises 14 residues. Germline-derived CDR1 and CDR2 are SGHVS and FQNEAQ. CDR3 sequence reads: CASSTRQGGEKLFF. CDR3 nucleotides: TGTGCCAGCAGCACCCGACAGGGTGGAGAAAAACTGTTTTTT.

This clone has only one observation. The V and J genes are TRBV2 and TRBJ2-2; TRBD1 matches at 7 bases. V lost 7 bases to trimming and J lost 1 base; unmatched junction nucleotides: 9. The CDR3 spans 16 residues. Per the germline V gene, CDR1 is SNHLY and CDR2 is FYNNEI. The CDR3 DNA follows: TGTGCCAGCATCCGAGGGACAGCCCGGAACACCGGGGAGCTGTTTTTT. It codes for CASIRGTARNTGELFF.